This T cell receptor (beta chain) was sequenced for a study of T cells in Graves' hyperthyroidism and ophthalmopathy. This CDR3 has 14 residues. Germline-derived CDR1 and CDR2 are SGDLS and YYNGEE. V was clipped by 3 bases and J by 6 bases; unmatched bases: 6. About this clonotype: As yet, its antigen is unknown.

Researchers amplified the TCR beta CDR3 regions from RNA transcripts. The HTBI primer set drove a first-round RT-PCR of the TCR CDR3. Via MiXCR, TCRdb re-called the multiplex PCR reads, giving one row per CDR3 protein. This table holds roughly 570,000 distinct CDR3 sequences, around 45% found once. No progression to ophthalmopathy during 18 months of follow-up defined stable disease. The hyperthyroidism was newly diagnosed and had lasted under 2 months; the patients were aged 18 to 65. Overall study findings and caveats: Ophthalmopathy cases were set apart from stable hyperthyroidism by a 13 V-J model.

The sequencing input was peripheral blood or thyroid tissue (not recorded which). The gene calls are TRBV9 and TRBJ1-5; 7 bases line up with TRBD1. This sequence originates from a woman between 18 and 30 years old with Graves' hyperthyroidism. CDR3 in DNA: TGTGCCAGCAGCGACAGACAGGGCGGTCAGCCCCAGCATTTT. Its protein product is CASSDRQGGQPQHF.